This T cell receptor (beta chain) stems from a study of human T cells and chemical hapten exposure. TCRdb used MiXCR to reprocess the RACE reads, holding one entry per CDR3 protein. The data show over 100,000 distinct CDR3 sequences, around 11% seen once. The V and J ends lost 6 bases and 3 bases respectively, with 12 bases between them. The CDR3 is 14 residues long. Stated time point: patch test 3, about 24 weeks after DPC sensitization. Treatment: therapeutic diphenylcyclopropenone sensitization with weekly scalp DPC. This clonotype was obtained from a woman in her forties or fifties with alopecia areata. Some clones in this sample may be carry-over from other donors' samples. The sequenced sample was whole blood, obtained in connection with sensitization to the hapten diphenylcyclopropenone (DPC). V is TRBV12-3 or TRBV12-4 and J is TRBJ1-5; D perhaps matches TRBD1 (5 bases). CDR3 sequence reads: CASSPRQNNQPQHF. CDR3 in DNA: TGTGCCAGCAGCCCCCGACAGAACAATCAGCCCCAGCATTTT.